Listed below are T cell receptor beta chains from one sample, sequenced in a study of shared clonotypes between healthy human individuals. Clones were read by immunoSEQ multiplex PCR, and TCRdb kept only the in-frame ones, dropping some. This table holds 1.4 million or so clones, around 98.5% found once. The sequencing sample was made of naive CD4+ T cells sorted from blood. The receptor set was obtained from a man aged 25 to 45 in good health. Each CDR3 is given with its conserved first and last residue. A D gene is named only where the DNA matches it firmly. Rows may omit the clone size; those that give it use once, few, many or a size class.

cdr3_length: 15; clone_size: -; j_call: TRBJ2-1; d_call: -; v_call: TRBV5-1; cdr3_aa: CASSLASSGYNEQFF; cdr3_nt: TGCGCCAGCAGCTTGGCGAGTAGCGGCTACAATGAGCAGTTCTTC
cdr3_length: 16; clone_size: -; j_call: TRBJ2-7; d_call: TRBD2; v_call: TRBV6-5; cdr3_aa: CASSYSRTSRTYEQYF; cdr3_nt: TGTGCCAGCAGTTACTCTAGGACTAGCAGAACCTACGAGCAGTACTTC
cdr3_length: 15; clone_size: -; j_call: TRBJ2-7; d_call: -; v_call: TRBV13; cdr3_aa: CASSLQQGISYEQYF; cdr3_nt: TGTGCCAGCAGCTTACAACAGGGTATCTCCTACGAGCAGTACTTC
cdr3_length: 16; clone_size: -; j_call: TRBJ2-1; d_call: TRBD2; v_call: TRBV5-4; cdr3_aa: CASSLRAGGPSNEQFF; cdr3_nt: TGTGCCAGCAGCCTCCGAGCGGGAGGGCCAAGCAATGAGCAGTTCTTC
cdr3_length: 14; clone_size: -; j_call: TRBJ1-1; d_call: -; v_call: TRBV5-1; cdr3_aa: CASSLTYMNTEAFF; cdr3_nt: TGCGCCAGCAGCTTGACTTACATGAACACTGAAGCTTTCTTT
cdr3_length: 16; clone_size: once; j_call: TRBJ2-1; d_call: -; v_call: TRBV15; cdr3_aa: CATRDHSGITYNEQFF; cdr3_nt: TGTGCCACCAGAGACCATAGCGGAATCACCTACAATGAGCAGTTCTTC
cdr3_length: 14; clone_size: -; j_call: TRBJ2-7; d_call: -; v_call: TRBV7-9; cdr3_aa: CASSLGGSGFEQYF; cdr3_nt: TGTGCCAGCAGCTTGGGCGGTAGCGGCTTCGAGCAGTACTTC
cdr3_length: 11; clone_size: -; j_call: TRBJ2-7; d_call: -; v_call: TRBV6-5; cdr3_aa: CASSPSYEQYF; cdr3_nt: TGTGCCAGCAGTCCATCCTACGAGCAGTACTTC
cdr3_length: 14; clone_size: -; j_call: TRBJ1-2; d_call: TRBD1; v_call: TRBV7-2; cdr3_aa: CASSFGQGVGGYTF; cdr3_nt: TGTGCCAGCAGCTTTGGACAGGGGGTAGGTGGCTACACCTTC
cdr3_length: 15; clone_size: once; j_call: TRBJ2-6; d_call: -; v_call: TRBV18; cdr3_aa: CASSPLGSGANVLTF; cdr3_nt: TGTGCCAGCTCACCACTTGGGTCTGGGGCCAACGTCCTGACTTTC
cdr3_length: 12; clone_size: -; j_call: TRBJ2-7; d_call: -; v_call: TRBV10-2; cdr3_aa: CASSGQPYEQYF; cdr3_nt: TGCGCCAGCAGTGGCCAGCCCTACGAGCAGTACTTC
cdr3_length: 16; clone_size: -; j_call: TRBJ2-3; d_call: TRBD2; v_call: TRBV28; cdr3_aa: CASSSRTSGSTDTQYF; cdr3_nt: TGTGCCAGCAGTTCCAGGACTAGCGGGAGTACAGATACGCAGTATTTT
cdr3_length: 14; clone_size: -; j_call: TRBJ2-7; d_call: -; v_call: TRBV7-9; cdr3_aa: CASRNRGSAYEQYF; cdr3_nt: TGTGCCAGCAGGAACAGAGGCTCAGCCTACGAGCAGTACTTC
cdr3_length: 14; clone_size: once; j_call: TRBJ2-7; d_call: TRBD2; v_call: TRBV6-1; cdr3_aa: CASSEAAGGIEQYF; cdr3_nt: TGTGCCAGCAGTGAAGCTGCCGGGGGGATCGAGCAGTACTTC
cdr3_length: 14; clone_size: -; j_call: TRBJ2-5; d_call: TRBD2; v_call: TRBV28; cdr3_aa: CASRDSGSIETQYF; cdr3_nt: TGTGCCAGCAGGGATAGCGGGAGCATTGAGACCCAGTACTTC
cdr3_length: 16; clone_size: -; j_call: TRBJ2-3; d_call: -; v_call: TRBV29-1; cdr3_aa: CSVEARDFPSTDTQYF; cdr3_nt: TGCAGCGTTGAAGCCCGGGACTTCCCTAGCACAGATACGCAGTATTTT
cdr3_length: 12; clone_size: -; j_call: TRBJ2-5; d_call: TRBD2; v_call: TRBV29-1; cdr3_aa: CSVGLAGETQYF; cdr3_nt: TGCAGCGTTGGGCTAGCGGGAGAGACCCAGTACTTC
cdr3_length: 14; clone_size: -; j_call: TRBJ2-7; d_call: -; v_call: TRBV6-5; cdr3_aa: CATRGGPVPYEQYF; cdr3_nt: TGTGCCACTAGAGGAGGGCCAGTCCCCTACGAGCAGTACTTC
cdr3_length: 14; clone_size: -; j_call: TRBJ2-5; d_call: -; v_call: TRBV19; cdr3_aa: CASSIRGPQETQYF; cdr3_nt: TGTGCCAGTAGTATACGGGGGCCCCAAGAGACCCAGTACTTC
cdr3_length: 18; clone_size: -; j_call: TRBJ2-1; d_call: TRBD2; v_call: TRBV5-4; cdr3_aa: CASSPLASGRTANNEQFF; cdr3_nt: TGTGCCAGCAGCCCCCTGGCTAGCGGGAGGACGGCGAACAATGAGCAGTTCTTC
cdr3_length: 14; clone_size: -; j_call: TRBJ1-1; d_call: -; v_call: TRBV4-1; cdr3_aa: CASSQGDMNTEAFF; cdr3_nt: TGCGCCAGCAGCCAAGGCGACATGAACACTGAAGCTTTCTTT
cdr3_length: 13; clone_size: -; j_call: TRBJ1-1; d_call: -; v_call: TRBV18; cdr3_aa: CASSPGASTEAFF; cdr3_nt: TGTGCCAGCTCACCGGGGGCGAGCACTGAAGCTTTCTTT
cdr3_length: 11; clone_size: -; j_call: TRBJ2-7; d_call: -; v_call: TRBV20-1; cdr3_aa: CSARRADEQYF; cdr3_nt: TGCAGTGCTAGGAGAGCGGACGAGCAGTACTTC
cdr3_length: 13; clone_size: -; j_call: TRBJ2-3; d_call: -; v_call: TRBV10-1; cdr3_aa: CASSESFRDTQYF; cdr3_nt: TGCGCCAGCAGTGAGTCGTTTAGGGATACGCAGTATTTT
cdr3_length: 15; clone_size: -; j_call: TRBJ2-3; d_call: TRBD2; v_call: TRBV5-6; cdr3_aa: CASSLVLAGVDTQYF; cdr3_nt: TGTGCCAGCAGCTTGGTCCTAGCGGGAGTGGATACGCAGTATTTT
cdr3_length: 15; clone_size: -; j_call: TRBJ1-2; d_call: -; v_call: TRBV11-2; cdr3_aa: CASSLGTGRLYGYTF; cdr3_nt: TGTGCCAGCAGCTTAGGGACGGGACGCCTATATGGCTACACCTTC
cdr3_length: 13; clone_size: -; j_call: TRBJ2-5; d_call: -; v_call: TRBV5-1; cdr3_aa: CASRQGSGETQYF; cdr3_nt: TGCGCCAGCAGGCAGGGAAGCGGGGAGACCCAGTACTTC
cdr3_length: 14; clone_size: -; j_call: TRBJ2-7; d_call: -; v_call: TRBV30; cdr3_aa: CACRSDLVAYEQYF; cdr3_nt: TGTGCCTGTCGATCGGACCTTGTTGCCTACGAGCAGTACTTC
cdr3_length: 15; clone_size: -; j_call: TRBJ1-5; d_call: TRBD1; v_call: TRBV9; cdr3_aa: CASSIGQGPNQPQHF; cdr3_nt: TGTGCCAGCAGCATCGGACAGGGCCCCAATCAGCCCCAGCATTTT
cdr3_length: 14; clone_size: once; j_call: TRBJ2-5; d_call: TRBD2; v_call: TRBV9; cdr3_aa: CASSVNSGRETQYF; cdr3_nt: TGTGCCAGCAGCGTAAATAGCGGGAGAGAGACCCAGTACTTC
cdr3_length: 17; clone_size: once; j_call: TRBJ2-7; d_call: TRBD2; v_call: TRBV28; cdr3_aa: CASSFSGRPRPSYEQYF; cdr3_nt: TGTGCCAGCAGTTTCAGCGGGAGGCCGCGCCCCTCCTACGAGCAGTACTTC
cdr3_length: 14; clone_size: -; j_call: TRBJ2-2; d_call: -; v_call: TRBV19; cdr3_aa: CASSKDRLSGELFF; cdr3_nt: TGTGCCAGTAGTAAAGACAGGTTGTCCGGGGAGCTGTTTTTT
cdr3_length: 16; clone_size: -; j_call: TRBJ2-2; d_call: -; v_call: TRBV30; cdr3_aa: CAWSTEGGANTGELFF; cdr3_nt: TGTGCCTGGAGTACCGAAGGGGGTGCGAACACCGGGGAGCTGTTTTTT
cdr3_length: 14; clone_size: -; j_call: TRBJ1-1; d_call: TRBD1; v_call: TRBV27; cdr3_aa: CASSPGQLNTEAFF; cdr3_nt: TGTGCCAGCAGTCCGGGACAGTTGAACACTGAAGCTTTCTTT
cdr3_length: 14; clone_size: once; j_call: TRBJ2-5; d_call: TRBD2; v_call: TRBV5-1; cdr3_aa: CASRPFRGVETQYF; cdr3_nt: TGCGCCAGCCGCCCTTTCCGGGGGGTAGAGACCCAGTACTTC
cdr3_length: 13; clone_size: -; j_call: TRBJ2-3; d_call: -; v_call: TRBV5-1; cdr3_aa: CASHEDSIYTQYF; cdr3_nt: TGCGCCAGTCATGAGGATTCTATTTATACGCAGTATTTT
cdr3_length: 15; clone_size: -; j_call: TRBJ2-1; d_call: TRBD2; v_call: TRBV2; cdr3_aa: CASSEGTSGIYEQFF; cdr3_nt: TGTGCCAGCAGTGAAGGGACTAGCGGGATATATGAGCAGTTCTTC
cdr3_length: 15; clone_size: -; j_call: TRBJ2-1; d_call: TRBD2; v_call: TRBV7-2; cdr3_aa: CASSPSPAGANEQFF; cdr3_nt: TGTGCCAGCAGCCCTAGCCCAGCGGGAGCCAATGAGCAGTTCTTC
cdr3_length: 15; clone_size: once; j_call: TRBJ1-3; d_call: -; v_call: TRBV6-5; cdr3_aa: CASSPSGRSGNTIYF; cdr3_nt: TGTGCCAGCAGCCCCTCTGGCCGCTCTGGAAACACCATATATTTT
cdr3_length: 12; clone_size: -; j_call: TRBJ2-2; d_call: -; v_call: TRBV7-3; cdr3_aa: CASSKSTGELFF; cdr3_nt: TGTGCCAGCAGCAAAAGCACCGGGGAGCTGTTTTTT
cdr3_length: 16; clone_size: -; j_call: TRBJ1-4; d_call: -; v_call: TRBV5-6; cdr3_aa: CASSTGRGVEGEKLFF; cdr3_nt: TGTGCCAGCAGCACCGGTAGGGGGGTCGAAGGTGAAAAACTGTTTTTT
cdr3_length: 15; clone_size: -; j_call: TRBJ2-1; d_call: -; v_call: TRBV11-2; cdr3_aa: CASSLVPSSYNEQFF; cdr3_nt: TGTGCCAGCAGCTTAGTACCTAGCTCCTACAATGAGCAGTTCTTC
cdr3_length: 13; clone_size: -; j_call: TRBJ1-2; d_call: -; v_call: TRBV6-6; cdr3_aa: CASSYRVGTGNPF; cdr3_nt: -
cdr3_length: 16; clone_size: -; j_call: TRBJ2-1; d_call: -; v_call: TRBV4-1; cdr3_aa: CASSQETGTRYNEQFF; cdr3_nt: TGCGCCAGCAGCCAAGAAACCGGGACAAGATACAATGAGCAGTTCTTC
cdr3_length: 14; clone_size: -; j_call: TRBJ2-7; d_call: -; v_call: TRBV28; cdr3_aa: CASSAAGPDSEQYF; cdr3_nt: TGTGCCAGCAGTGCCGCTGGGCCAGACAGCGAGCAGTACTTC
cdr3_length: 14; clone_size: -; j_call: TRBJ2-5; d_call: -; v_call: TRBV10-2; cdr3_aa: CATTTRRFLETQYF; cdr3_nt: TGCGCCACCACCACTCGGAGATTTCTAGAGACCCAGTACTTC
cdr3_length: 17; clone_size: once; j_call: TRBJ2-2; d_call: TRBD1; v_call: TRBV7-7; cdr3_aa: CASSPSRTGKGTGELFF; cdr3_nt: TGTGCCAGCAGCCCAAGCCGGACAGGGAAGGGGACCGGGGAGCTGTTTTTT
cdr3_length: 16; clone_size: -; j_call: TRBJ2-4; d_call: -; v_call: TRBV25-1; cdr3_aa: CASSETNGETVDIQYF; cdr3_nt: TGTGCCAGCAGTGAAACTAACGGGGAGACAGTGGACATTCAGTACTTC
cdr3_length: 15; clone_size: -; j_call: TRBJ1-5; d_call: TRBD1; v_call: TRBV28; cdr3_aa: CASSFDRGLNQPQHF; cdr3_nt: TGTGCCAGCAGTTTTGACAGGGGTCTAAATCAGCCCCAGCATTTT
cdr3_length: 15; clone_size: few; j_call: TRBJ2-7; d_call: TRBD1; v_call: TRBV6-1; cdr3_aa: CASSEAGTGSYEQYF; cdr3_nt: TGTGCCAGCAGTGAAGCGGGGACAGGCTCCTACGAGCAGTACTTC
cdr3_length: 14; clone_size: -; j_call: TRBJ1-2; d_call: TRBD1; v_call: TRBV10-3; cdr3_aa: CAISGGEGAYGYTF; cdr3_nt: TGTGCCATCAGTGGAGGCGAGGGGGCCTATGGCTACACCTTC